The 21 T cell receptor beta chains in this list originate from one sample, sequenced in a study of blood T cells in healthy people across ages. Using a J-beta primer mix together with a sample-barcoded 5' primer, a second PCR was run for about 6 to 11 cycles. TCRdb passed the 5' RACE reads through MiXCR, listing each CDR3 protein once. The sample shows 700,000 to 950,000 distinct CDR3 sequences, 55% to 75% of them seen only once. Specimen: blood. These receptors were taken from a young man in good health.

The rearrangement uses TRBV6-5 and TRBJ2-7; a possible D gene is TRBD1 (6 bases). The germline gives CDR1 MNHEY, CDR2 SVGAGI. There are 15 residues in the CDR3. V gave up 4 bases and J gave up 5 bases, with 18 bases separating them. Here the CDR3 DNA reads TGTGCCAGCAGTTTGTCCGGACAGAGTATCCACGAGCAGTACTTC. Translated: CASSLSGQSIHEQYF.

The genes are TRBV20-1 and TRBJ2-7; D call uncertain. CDR3 size: 12 residues. The V end was cut by 3 bases, the J end by 3 bases, with 9 bases between. Germline V lookup: CDR1 DFQATT, CDR2 SNEGSKA (reference sequence). CDR3 DNA: TGCAGTGCTAGGGGATCCAACTACGAGCAGTACTTC. Protein product: CSARGSNYEQYF.

The rearrangement links TRBV7-2 to TRBJ1-2; D call uncertain. With 1 base removed from V and 5 bases from J, the gap between germline ends came to 11 bases. CDR1 and CDR2 (germline): SGHTA, FQGNSA. CDR3 length: 14 amino acids. The CDR3 region has the DNA TGTGCCAGCAGCTTAGACATTACGGTTTATGGCTACACCTTC. It specifies CASSLDITVYGYTF.

This clonotype appeared a few times. The rearrangement uses TRBV6-2 or TRBV6-3 and TRBJ2-6; D is possibly TRBD1 (6 bases). The CDR3 totals 18 residues. CDR1 and CDR2 from the germline V gene are MNHEY and SVGEGT. V gave up 7 bases and J gave up 2 bases, with 21 bases separating them. Here the CDR3 reads CASTLKGQSSPGANVLTF. For the CDR3, the DNA is TGTGCCAGCACCCTCAAAGGACAGAGCTCCCCTGGGGCCAACGTCCTGACTTTC.

This sequence joins TRBV6-1 and TRBJ2-1; possible D gene TRBD2, 6 bases. The CDR3 is made up of 17 amino acids. V lost 6 bases, J lost 2 bases, and 20 bases lay in between. The germline V gene encodes CDR1 MNHNS and CDR2 SASEGT. In DNA form, the CDR3 reads TGTGCCAGCAGCCCCTACGAAAGAGCGGGCCCCTACAATGAGCAGTTCTTC. It yields the protein CASSPYERAGPYNEQFF.

The V gene is TRBV11-1, the J gene TRBJ2-3, with D uncertain. Trimming took 8 bases from V and 4 from J, leaving 22 bases between them. This CDR3 has 16 residues. Germline V lookup: CDR1 SGHAT, CDR2 FQDESV (reference sequence). The CDR3 sequence: CASSSRSSLLADTQYF. DNA for the CDR3: TGTGCCAGCTCGTCTCGGAGCTCGCTATTGGCAGATACGCAGTATTTT.

In regard to this clonotype: Relative to the germline gene, one junction end is altered; a read error may explain this. The genes are TRBV20-1 and TRBJ1-5, with no clear D. This CDR3 is built from 13 residues. From germline, CDR1 is DFQATT and CDR2 SNEGSKA (reference sequence). The CDR3 nucleotides are TGTGGTCTCTCAGACGGAAAAAATCAGCCCCAGCATTTT. Amino acids: CGLSDGKNQPQHF.

This clonotype turned up a few times. At one end, the junction sequence differs from germline, possibly due to a read error. The V call is TRBV12-3 or TRBV12-4, the J call TRBJ2-4; D is unresolved. The CDR3 is 14 amino acids. The CDR3 coding sequence is TGTGCCAGCAGTGTAGCTAACTCCCGGAACATTCAGTACTTC. It yields the protein CASSVANSRNIQYF.

The chain joins TRBV4-3 to TRBJ2-3, with D perhaps matching TRBD1 or TRBD2 (5 bases each). The ends were cut back, 0 bases at V and 5 bases at J, with 12 bases in the middle. The germline CDR1 and CDR2 sequences are LGHNA and YSLEER. This CDR3 is built from 15 residues. The CDR3 spells CASSQEGTPQDTQYF. The CDR3 DNA sequence: TGCGCCAGCAGCCAAGAAGGGACCCCACAAGATACGCAGTATTTT.

This rearrangement joins TRBV13 to TRBJ2-3; maybe TRBD2 (5 bases). The germline V gene encodes CDR1 PRHDT and CDR2 FYEKMQ (reference sequence). Trimming removed 5 bases at V and 9 bases at J, with 12 bases between. CDR3 length equals 12 residues. The CDR3 sequence is CASSPGLQTQYF. For the CDR3, the DNA is TGTGCCAGCAGCCCAGGACTGCAGACGCAGTATTTT.

This chain uses TRBV20-1 with TRBJ2-7; TRBD2 aligns across 15 bases. J was trimmed by 6 bases and V by 5 bases; bases with no gene match: 5. The germline V gene has CDR1 DFQATT and CDR2 SNEGSKA (reference sequence). This CDR3 has 14 amino acids. CDR3 in amino acids: CSAPPGLAGGEQYF. CDR3 nucleotides: TGCAGTGCTCCTCCGGGACTAGCGGGAGGCGAGCAGTACTTC.

The CDR3 loop is CASSYRAGDNSPLHF. Written as DNA, the CDR3 is TGTGCCAGCAGTTATAGGGCAGGCGATAATTCACCCCTCCACTTT. V is TRBV6-6 and J is TRBJ1-6; D not resolved. CDR1 MNHNY and CDR2 SVGAGI come from the germline V gene (reference sequence). This CDR3 has 15 residues. Trimming removed 3 bases from V and 5 bases from J, with 11 bases in between.

The chain couples TRBV12-3 or TRBV12-4 to TRBJ1-1, with TRBD1 matching 9 bases. The V segment lost 6 bases and the J segment 4 bases; nucleotides outside the gene matches: 3. The CDR3 consists of 13 residues. The CDR3 is CASSMTGGTEAFF. In DNA form, the CDR3 reads TGTGCCAGCAGCATGACAGGGGGCACTGAAGCTTTCTTT.

The chain recombines TRBV11-2 with TRBJ2-5; TRBD1 might be the D (5 bases). The assigned J gene may be wrong: the sequence end matches TRBJ2-7 better. Looked up from germline, CDR1 is SGHAT and CDR2 is FQNNGV. There are 14 residues in the CDR3. The CDR3 loop reads CASTLRRQSYEQYF. As DNA, the CDR3 is TGTGCCAGCACCCTACGTCGACAGTCCTACGAGCAGTACTTC.

The V call is TRBV27, the J call TRBJ2-5; D might be TRBD1 (6 bases). The J call may be wrong; the DNA end is better matched by TRBJ2-7. The CDR3 has 16 amino acids. Germline V gene lookup returns CDR1 MNHEY and CDR2 SMNVEV (reference sequence). CDR3 in DNA: TGTGCCAGCAGTTTATTAGGGACAAGCTTTGGACACGAGCAGTACTTC. It yields the protein CASSLLGTSFGHEQYF.

The chain couples TRBV4-3 to TRBJ2-1, with TRBD2 matching 10 bases. CDR3 size: 15 residues. CDR1 LGHNA and CDR2 YSLEER come from the germline V gene. The V gene end was trimmed by 0 bases and the J gene end by 9 bases; junction bases not matched to a gene: 5. CDR3 nucleotides: TGCGCCAGCAGCCAAGACTCTAGCGGGAGTTGTGAGCAGTTCTTC. Its translation: CASSQDSSGSCEQFF.

The chain is built from TRBV3-1 and TRBJ1-1; tentative D call: TRBD1 (6 bases). This CDR3 region has 15 residues. Trimming shortened V by 0 bases and J by 4 bases, and 12 bases separated the two germline ends. CDR1 and CDR2 from the germline V gene are LGHDT and YNNKEL (reference sequence). In DNA form, the CDR3 reads TGTGCCAGCAGCCAAGAAGGGGGTAGGGGCACTGAAGCTTTCTTT. Its translation is CASSQEGGRGTEAFF.

In its sample, this clonotype was seen a few times. V is TRBV20-1 and J is TRBJ2-3, with D possibly matching TRBD2 (5 bases). The CDR3 totals 12 residues. V was pared by 7 bases and J by 5 bases, with 13 bases between. Germline CDR1 is DFQATT and CDR2 is SNEGSKA (reference sequence). In DNA, the CDR3 is TGCAGTGTACCTATGGCGGGAGATACGCAGTATTTT. This gives the protein CSVPMAGDTQYF.

The V and J genes are TRBV27 and TRBJ2-4; possible D gene TRBD1, 7 bases. The germline CDR1 and CDR2 sequences are MNHEY and SMNVEV (reference sequence). Trimming stripped 3 bases from V and 15 bases from J, with 18 bases between. The CDR3 has 13 amino acids. The CDR3 spells CASSFRQGGGRYF. CDR3 nucleotides: TGTGCCAGCAGTTTTAGACAGGGAGGCGGAAGGTACTTC.

This chain uses TRBV4-1 with TRBJ2-2; 7 nucleotides align to TRBD1. CDR1 and CDR2 from the germline V gene are MGHRA and YSYEKL. The CDR3 runs 16 residues. V dropped 1 base and J dropped 2; count of bases not matched to a gene: 4. CDR3: CASSQGSGGNTGELFF. Here the CDR3 DNA reads TGCGCCAGCAGCCAAGGCTCAGGGGGTAACACCGGGGAGCTGTTTTTT.

The chain links TRBV7-6 to TRBJ1-5; D not resolved. V lost 5 bases and J 7 bases, leaving 15 bases between the germline ends. The CDR3 totals 14 residues. Germline V gene sequence: CDR1 SGHVS, CDR2 FNYEAQ. DNA for the CDR3: TGTGCCAGCAGCCCCGGCCCCGGTTTACAGCCCCAGCATTTT. It encodes CASSPGPGLQPQHF.